This record concerns one T cell receptor beta chain sequence. These patients, aged 18 to 65, had recently diagnosed hyperthyroidism lasting under 2 months. The source of the sample is a study of T cells in Graves' hyperthyroidism and ophthalmopathy. Overall study: Staff took peripheral blood when the initial diagnosis was made, before any treatment began.

Template material for amplifying TCR beta CDR3 regions consisted of RNA transcripts. The HTBI set primed first-round TCR CDR3 RT-PCR. TCRdb analysed the multiplex PCR reads with MiXCR anew, one entry per CDR3 protein. The sample consists of 150,000 or so distinct CDR3 sequences, 22% of them appearing once. V was clipped by 7 bases and J by 10 bases; unmatched bases: 14. In germline, CDR1 is MDHEN, CDR2 SYDVKM. This CDR3 comprises 17 residues. This receptor was taken from a woman aged 50 to 65 with Graves' hyperthyroidism that later progressed to Graves' ophthalmopathy. The sample taken for sequencing was blood. The chain carries TRBV28 and TRBJ2-1, with 15 bases matching TRBD2. In DNA, the CDR3 is TGTGCCAGCAACCCAACGATGAGGACTAGCGGGGGGGACGAGCAGTTCTTC. Translated: CASNPTMRTSGGDEQFF.